This T cell receptor beta chain was sequenced for a study of blood T cell repertoires in COVID-19. Study background: The United States, Italy and Spain were the sources of the acute and convalescent COVID-19 samples. PBMCs, B-cell-depleted T cells, or T cells provided the cDNA or gDNA that made up the material.

In the original workflow: Estimates of nucleated cell counts were drawn from the amplification of reference gene primers. TCRdb keeps only in-frame clones here, not all; method: immunoSEQ multiplex PCR. V and J calls and clone size are as listed in that table; D and trimming were resolved from the DNA. The table lists about 100,000 clones, 92% of them singletons. Germline CDR1 is MNHEY and CDR2 is SVGAGI. Trimming left V 0 bases short and J 8 bases short, with 10 bases between. CDR3 length equals 13 residues. This receptor was obtained from a man aged 50 to 60 with active COVID-19. The chain recombines TRBV6-5 with TRBJ1-1; tentative D call: TRBD1 (6 bases). The sequenced sample consisted of peripheral blood. The CDR3 DNA reads TGTGCCAGCAGTTACTCAACAGGGAAGGAAGCTTTCTTT. Its translation is CASSYSTGKEAFF.